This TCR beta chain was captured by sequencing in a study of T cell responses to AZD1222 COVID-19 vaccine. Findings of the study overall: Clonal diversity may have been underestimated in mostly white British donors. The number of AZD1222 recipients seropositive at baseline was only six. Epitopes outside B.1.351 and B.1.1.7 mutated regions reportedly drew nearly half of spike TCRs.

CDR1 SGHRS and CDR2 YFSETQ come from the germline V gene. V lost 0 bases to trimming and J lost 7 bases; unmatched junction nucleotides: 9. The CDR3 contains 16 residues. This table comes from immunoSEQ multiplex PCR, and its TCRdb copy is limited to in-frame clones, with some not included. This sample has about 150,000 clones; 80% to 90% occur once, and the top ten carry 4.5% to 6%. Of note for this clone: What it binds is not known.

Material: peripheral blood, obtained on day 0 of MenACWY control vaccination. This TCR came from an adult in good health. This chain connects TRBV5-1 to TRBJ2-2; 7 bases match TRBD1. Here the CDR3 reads CASSLEGGPLGGELFF. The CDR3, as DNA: TGCGCCAGCAGCTTGGAAGGGGGCCCCTTGGGCGGGGAGCTGTTTTTT.